These 10 T cell receptor beta chains were sequenced from one sample in a study of blood T cells in healthy people across ages. Then a second PCR, running roughly 7 to 11 cycles, was carried out with a sample-barcoded 5' primer and a J-beta primer mix. TCRdb re-called the 5' RACE reads with MiXCR, one entry per CDR3 protein. Of about 640,000 distinct CDR3 sequences listed, 45% to 65% are singletons. The specimen sequenced was blood. The receptors shown here come from a man aged 55 to 69 in good health.

The V and J genes are TRBV28 and TRBJ2-7; 7 bases line up with TRBD1. Germline V gives CDR1 MDHEN, CDR2 SYDVKM. The J segment lost 2 bases and the V segment lost 7 bases, leaving 5 bases of the junction unmatched. The CDR3 runs to 13 residues. Here the CDR3 reads CASTGTATYEQYF. In DNA, the CDR3 is TGTGCCAGCACGGGGACAGCGACCTACGAGCAGTACTTC.

The gene calls are TRBV7-2 and TRBJ2-5; perhaps D is TRBD1 or TRBD2 (5 bases each). V dropped 4 bases and J dropped 5 bases, with 17 bases sitting between them. Germline V gene data show CDR1 as SGHTA and CDR2 as FQGNSA. CDR3 size: 15 residues. The CDR3 DNA follows: TGTGCCAGCAGCTCAATGACTGGCTGGGGGGAGACCCAGTACTTC. This codes for CASSSMTGWGETQYF.

This sequence joins TRBV6-2 or TRBV6-3 and TRBJ2-1; D unclear. Germline CDR1 is MNHEY and CDR2 is SVGEGT. This CDR3 contains 14 residues. V lost 6 bases, J lost 0 bases, and 9 bases lay in between. As DNA, the CDR3 is TGTGCCAGCAGAAAAAACCCCTCCTACAATGAGCAGTTCTTC. Amino acids: CASRKNPSYNEQFF.

The chain couples TRBV4-1 to TRBJ2-5, with a possible D match to TRBD2 (5 bases). V lost 4 bases to trimming and J lost 3 bases, with 9 bases between them. The CDR3 is 13 residues long. Germline-derived CDR1 and CDR2 are MGHRA and YSYEKL. Here the CDR3 reads CASSRLEEETQYF. The DNA of the CDR3 is TGCGCCAGCAGCCGACTGGAGGAAGAGACCCAGTACTTC.

The gene calls are TRBV12-3 or TRBV12-4 and TRBJ2-7, with TRBD1 matching 7 bases. The V gene end was trimmed by 3 bases and the J gene end by 2 bases; junction bases not matched to a gene: 4. The CDR3 loop spans 14 amino acids. CDR3: CASSLGQLAYEQYF. The CDR3 nucleotides read TGTGCCAGCAGTTTGGGACAGCTTGCCTACGAGCAGTACTTC.

This chain connects TRBV2 to TRBJ1-2, with D perhaps matching TRBD1 (5 bases). Germline V gene sequence: CDR1 SNHLY, CDR2 FYNNEI. The CDR3 contains 12 residues. V lost 6 bases and J 5 bases, leaving 10 bases between the germline ends. Here the CDR3 reads CASRSDSYGYTF. The DNA of the CDR3 is TGTGCCAGCAGGTCCGACAGTTATGGCTACACCTTC. Looking up the rest from reference TRBV2 and TRBJ1-2 gives the full variable domain: EPEVTQTPSHQVTQMGQEVILRCVPISNHLYFYWYRQILGQKVEFLVSFYNNEISEKSEIFDDQFSVERPDGSNFTLKIRSTKLEDSAMYFCASRSDSYGYTFGSGTRLTVV.

This sequence joins TRBV6-1 and TRBJ2-7; perhaps D is TRBD1 or TRBD2 (7 bases each). The V end lost 6 bases, the J end lost 7 bases, and 16 bases lay between the germline ends. The CDR3 is 13 amino acids. Germline V CDR1 and CDR2: MNHNS, SASEGT. The CDR3 DNA follows: TGTGCCAGCAGCCAATCAGGGGGGGGTGAGCAGTACTTC. Amino acids: CASSQSGGGEQYF.

Remarks on this clonotype: This may be a read error, as it is one base from a much larger clone. The chain links TRBV20-1 to TRBJ2-1; 12 bases are shared with TRBD2. The DNA end is a closer match to TRBJ2-7, so the J assignment may be wrong. CDR1 and CDR2 from the germline V gene are DFQATT and SNEGSKA (reference sequence). The length of the CDR3 is 14 residues. CDR3 nucleotide sequence: TGCAGTGCTCCTCTAGCGGGGGGGCCGGATGAGCAGTACTTC. This codes for CSAPLAGGPDEQYF.

The chain couples TRBV20-1 to TRBJ2-2; unclear D gene. CDR1 and CDR2 (germline): DFQATT, SNEGSKA (reference sequence). The CDR3 has 14 amino acids. Trimming stripped 0 bases from V and 4 bases from J, with 9 bases between. CDR3 region: CSAREASFTGELFF. The CDR3 DNA sequence: TGCAGTGCTAGAGAAGCGTCTTTCACCGGGGAGCTGTTTTTT.

CDR3 sequence: CASSVPAASSTQYF. CDR3 DNA sequence: TGCGCCAGCAGCGTCCCGGCCGCCTCAAGTACCCAGTACTTC. The chain combines TRBV5-1 with TRBJ2-5; D is ambiguous. CDR3 length equals 14 residues. The V gene's germline CDR1 is SGHRS and CDR2 YFSETQ. Trimming took 4 bases from V and 8 from J, leaving 18 bases between them. The entire variable domain, with the rest obtained from reference TRBV5-1 and TRBJ2-5, is as follows: KAGVTQTPRYLIKTRGQQVTLSCSPISGHRSVSWYQQTPGQGLQFLFEYFSETQRNKGNFPGRFSGRQFSNSRSEMNVSTLELGDSALYLCASSVPAASSTQYFGPGTRLLVL.